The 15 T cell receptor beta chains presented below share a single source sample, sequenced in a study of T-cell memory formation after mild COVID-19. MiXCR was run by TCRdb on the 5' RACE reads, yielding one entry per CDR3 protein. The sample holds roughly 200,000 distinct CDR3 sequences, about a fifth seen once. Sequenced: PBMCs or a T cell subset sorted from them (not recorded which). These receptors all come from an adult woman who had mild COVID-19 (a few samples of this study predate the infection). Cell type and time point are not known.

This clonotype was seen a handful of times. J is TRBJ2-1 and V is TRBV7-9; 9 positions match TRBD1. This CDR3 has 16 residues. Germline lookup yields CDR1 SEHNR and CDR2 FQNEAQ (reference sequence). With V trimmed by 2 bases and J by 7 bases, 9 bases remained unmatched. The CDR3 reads CASSLTTGGLGNEQFF. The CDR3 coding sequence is TGTGCCAGCAGCTTAACTACAGGGGGCTTGGGGAATGAGCAGTTCTTC. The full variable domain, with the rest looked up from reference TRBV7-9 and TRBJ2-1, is DTGVSQNPRHKITKRGQNVTFRCDPISEHNRLYWYRQTLGQGPEFLTYFQNEAQLEKSRLLSDRFSAERPKGSFSTLEIQRTEQGDSAMYLCASSLTTGGLGNEQFFGPGTRLTVL.

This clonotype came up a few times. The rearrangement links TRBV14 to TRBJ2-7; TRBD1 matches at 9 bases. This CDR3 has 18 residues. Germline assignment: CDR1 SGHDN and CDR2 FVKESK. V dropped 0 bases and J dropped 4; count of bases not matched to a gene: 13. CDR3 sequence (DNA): TGTGCCAGCAGCCAAGATGCCCCGACAGGGGGTGTCATATACGAGCAGTACTTC. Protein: CASSQDAPTGGVIYEQYF. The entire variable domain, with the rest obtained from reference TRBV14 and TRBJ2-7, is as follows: EAGVTQFPSHSVIEKGQTVTLRCDPISGHDNLYWYRRVMGKEIKFLLHFVKESKQDESGMPNNRFLAERTGGTYSTLKVQPAELEDSGVYFCASSQDAPTGGVIYEQYFGPGTRLTVT.

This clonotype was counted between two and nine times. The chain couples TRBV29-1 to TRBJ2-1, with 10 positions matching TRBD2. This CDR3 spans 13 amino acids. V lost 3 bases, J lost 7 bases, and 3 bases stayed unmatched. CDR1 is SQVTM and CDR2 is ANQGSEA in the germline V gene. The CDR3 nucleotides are TGCAGCGTTGAGCTGGGACTAGCGAATGAGCAGTTCTTC. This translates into CSVELGLANEQFF.

CDR3 sequence (DNA): TGTGCCAGCAGCGTAGCTTCAGAGGGCACTGAAGCTTTCTTT. Protein: CASSVASEGTEAFF. This chain uses TRBV9 with TRBJ1-1; the D is unclear. The CDR3 consists of 14 residues. The ends were cut back, 0 bases at V and 4 bases at J, with 10 bases in the middle. CDR1 and CDR2 from the germline V gene are SGDLS and YYNGEE.

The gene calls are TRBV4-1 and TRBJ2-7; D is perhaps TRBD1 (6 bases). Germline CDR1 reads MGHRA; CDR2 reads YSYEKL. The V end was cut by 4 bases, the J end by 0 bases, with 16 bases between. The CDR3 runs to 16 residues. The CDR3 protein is CASSPRGQGPSYEQYF. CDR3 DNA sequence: TGCGCCAGCAGCCCCCGAGGGCAGGGGCCCTCCTACGAGCAGTACTTC.

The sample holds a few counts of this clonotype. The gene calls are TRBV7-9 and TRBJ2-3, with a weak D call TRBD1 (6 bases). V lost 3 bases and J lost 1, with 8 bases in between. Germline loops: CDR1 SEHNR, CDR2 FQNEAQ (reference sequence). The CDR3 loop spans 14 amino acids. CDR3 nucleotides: TGTGCCAGCAGCTTCGAGGGGGGCACAGATACGCAGTATTTT. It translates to CASSFEGGTDTQYF.

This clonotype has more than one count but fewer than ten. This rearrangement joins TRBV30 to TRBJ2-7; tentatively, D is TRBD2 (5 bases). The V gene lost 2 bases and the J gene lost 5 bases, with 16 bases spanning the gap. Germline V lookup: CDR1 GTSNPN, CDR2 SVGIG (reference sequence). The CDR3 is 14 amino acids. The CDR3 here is CAWSLISVDDEQYF. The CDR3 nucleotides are TGTGCCTGGAGTTTGATTAGCGTGGACGACGAGCAGTACTTC.

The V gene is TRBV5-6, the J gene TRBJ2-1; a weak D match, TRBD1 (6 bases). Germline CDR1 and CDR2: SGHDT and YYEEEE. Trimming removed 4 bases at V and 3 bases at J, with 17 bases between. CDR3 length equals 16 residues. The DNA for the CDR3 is TGTGCCAGCAGCGCGGACAGTAAAAGGTTCTACAATGAGCAGTTCTTC. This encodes CASSADSKRFYNEQFF.

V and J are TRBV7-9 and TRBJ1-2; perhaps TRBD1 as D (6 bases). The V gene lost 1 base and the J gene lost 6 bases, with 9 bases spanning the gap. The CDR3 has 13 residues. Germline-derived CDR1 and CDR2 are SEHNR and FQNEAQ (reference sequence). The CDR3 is CASSLGTVHGYTF. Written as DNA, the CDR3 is TGTGCCAGCAGCTTAGGGACAGTACATGGCTACACCTTC.

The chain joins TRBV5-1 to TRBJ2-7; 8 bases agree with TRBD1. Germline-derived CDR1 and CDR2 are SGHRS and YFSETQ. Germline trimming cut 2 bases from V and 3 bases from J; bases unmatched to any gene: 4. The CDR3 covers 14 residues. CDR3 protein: CASSLRTGFYEQYF. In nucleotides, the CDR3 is TGCGCCAGCAGCTTAAGGACAGGGTTCTACGAGCAGTACTTC.

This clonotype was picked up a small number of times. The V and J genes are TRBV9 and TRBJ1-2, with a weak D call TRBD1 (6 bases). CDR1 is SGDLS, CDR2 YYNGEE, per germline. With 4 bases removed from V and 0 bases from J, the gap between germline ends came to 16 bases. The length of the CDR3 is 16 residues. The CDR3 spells CASSHPTGESNYGYTF. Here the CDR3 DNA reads TGTGCCAGCAGCCACCCGACAGGAGAGTCTAACTATGGCTACACCTTC.

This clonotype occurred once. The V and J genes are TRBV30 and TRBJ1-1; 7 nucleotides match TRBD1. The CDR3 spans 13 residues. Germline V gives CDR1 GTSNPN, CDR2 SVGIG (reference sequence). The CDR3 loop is CASRGTAGTEAFF. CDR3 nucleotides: TGTGCATCCCGCGGGACAGCGGGCACTGAAGCTTTCTTT. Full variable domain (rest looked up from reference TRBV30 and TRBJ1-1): SQTIHQWPATLVQPVGSPLSLECTVEGTSNPNLYWYRQAAGRGLQLLFYSVGIGQISSEVPQNLSASRPQDRQFILSSKKLLLSDSGFYLCASRGTAGTEAFFGQGTRLTVV.

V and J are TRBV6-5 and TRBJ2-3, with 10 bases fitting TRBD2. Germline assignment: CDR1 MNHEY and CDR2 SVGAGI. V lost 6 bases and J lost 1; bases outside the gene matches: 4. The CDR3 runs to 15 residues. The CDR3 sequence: CASRGGLAGTDTQYF. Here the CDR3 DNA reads TGTGCCAGCAGGGGAGGACTAGCGGGCACAGATACGCAGTATTTT.

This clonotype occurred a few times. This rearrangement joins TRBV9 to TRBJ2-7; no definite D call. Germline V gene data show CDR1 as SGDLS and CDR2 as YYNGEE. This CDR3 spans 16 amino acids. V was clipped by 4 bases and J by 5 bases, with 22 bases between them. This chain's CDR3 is CASSPIGPSPLDEQYF. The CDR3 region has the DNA TGTGCCAGCAGCCCCATAGGTCCCTCCCCCCTGGACGAGCAGTACTTC.

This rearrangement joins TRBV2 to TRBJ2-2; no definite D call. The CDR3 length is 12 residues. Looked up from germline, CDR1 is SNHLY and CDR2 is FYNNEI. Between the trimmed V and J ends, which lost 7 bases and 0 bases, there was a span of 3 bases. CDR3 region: CASKSNTGELFF. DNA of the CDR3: TGTGCCAGCAAGTCGAACACCGGGGAGCTGTTTTTT.